One and the same sample provided the 29 T cell receptor beta chains below, sequenced in a study of blood T cell repertoires in COVID-19. Using immunoSEQ multiplex PCR, the repertoire was profiled, and TCRdb retains in-frame clones only, with some absent. In the table there are some 150,000 clones, roughly 88% of which are singletons. The specimen was PBMCs or T cells enriched from blood (not recorded which). The receptors originated from a man aged 50-59 years who had recovered from COVID-19.

V usage is TRBV19 and J usage is TRBJ1-2; tentative D call: TRBD1 (6 bases). The CDR3 consists of 13 residues. V was shortened by 1 base and J by 4 bases, with 7 bases between the two germline ends. Germline CDR1 and CDR2: LNHDA and SQIVND (reference sequence). The CDR3 spells CASSIGTVYGYTF. The CDR3 coding sequence is TGTGCCAGTAGTATAGGGACAGTCTATGGCTACACCTTC.

The J gene is TRBJ2-2, the V gene TRBV16, with 7 positions matching TRBD1. This CDR3 comprises 16 residues. The V gene's germline CDR1 is KGHSY and CDR2 FQNENV. The V and J ends lost 1 base and 3 bases, in that order; junction bases with no gene match: 5. DNA of the CDR3: TGTGCCAGCAGCCAATTTGGGACAGTAGACACCGGGGAGCTGTTTTTT. It encodes CASSQFGTVDTGELFF.

The V gene is TRBV9, the J gene TRBJ2-7; 7 bases match TRBD1. V was clipped by 3 bases and J by 6 bases; unmatched bases: 15. The CDR3 is made up of 16 amino acids. CDR1 and CDR2 from the germline V gene are SGDLS and YYNGEE. In DNA, the CDR3 is TGTGCCAGCAGCGGGGGCGGTGACAGGGCTTCATCCGAGCAGTACGTC. Translated: CASSGGGDRASSEQYV.

Note on this clone: This sample includes further DNA sequences coding for the same CDR3. The chain is built from TRBV28 and TRBJ1-2; a weak D match, TRBD1 (6 bases). V dropped 2 bases and J dropped 2 bases, with 6 bases sitting between them. CDR3 size: 13 residues. The V gene's germline CDR1 is MDHEN and CDR2 SYDVKM. The CDR3 DNA sequence: TGTGCCAGCAGTTTAGGGGGCAACTATGGCTACACCTTC. As protein: CASSLGGNYGYTF.

The V and J genes are TRBV5-8 and TRBJ1-6; D is undetermined. The length of the CDR3 is 17 residues. Looked up from germline, CDR1 is SGHTS and CDR2 is YDEGEE. V gave up 5 bases and J gave up 0 bases, with 15 bases separating them. The CDR3: CASSYQEFSSYNSPLHF. The CDR3 nucleotides read TGTGCCAGCAGTTATCAGGAATTCAGCTCCTATAATTCACCCCTCCACTTT.

This clone was seen a single time. The chain carries TRBV5-1 and TRBJ2-2; 12 nucleotides match TRBD1. The ends lost 0 bases at V and 4 bases at J; junction bases unmatched: 4. In germline, CDR1 is SGHRS, CDR2 YFSETQ. The CDR3 contains 17 residues. CDR3 in DNA: TGCGCCAGCAGCTTGGAGGGACAGGGGGCTAGCACCGGGGAGCTGTTTTTT. Translating gives CASSLEGQGASTGELFF. The full variable domain, rest sourced from reference TRBV5-1 and TRBJ2-2, is KAGVTQTPRYLIKTRGQQVTLSCSPISGHRSVSWYQQTPGQGLQFLFEYFSETQRNKGNFPGRFSGRQFSNSRSEMNVSTLELGDSALYLCASSLEGQGASTGELFFGEGSRLTVL.

V gene TRBV4-1 combines with J gene TRBJ2-1, with 7 nucleotides matching TRBD2. CDR1 is MGHRA, CDR2 YSYEKL, per germline. With V trimmed by 4 bases and J by 0 bases, 6 bases remained unmatched. This CDR3 is 16 amino acids long. The chain's CDR3 is CASSPRGGGSYNEQFF. DNA of the CDR3: TGCGCCAGCAGCCCGCGTGGCGGGGGCTCCTACAATGAGCAGTTCTTC.

V and J are TRBV5-1 and TRBJ1-2; TRBD1 agrees at 10 bases. The CDR3 runs to 16 residues. CDR1 is SGHRS and CDR2 is YFSETQ in the germline V gene. Trimming took 4 bases from V and 7 from J; bases not matched to a gene: 13. CDR3 DNA: TGCGCCAGCAGCACATTAGGGACAGGGGAATCTAGTGGCTACACCTTC. Translating gives CASSTLGTGESSGYTF.

This clone came up a few times. The chain joins TRBV5-6 to TRBJ2-1; TRBD1 matches at 7 bases. CDR1 and CDR2 from the germline V gene are SGHDT and YYEEEE. CDR3 size: 15 residues. The V gene end was trimmed by 1 base and the J gene end by 4 bases; junction bases not matched to a gene: 5. The CDR3 protein is CASSLFTGEYNEQFF. In DNA form, the CDR3 reads TGTGCCAGCAGCTTGTTCACAGGGGAATACAATGAGCAGTTCTTC.

The chain recombines TRBV7-9 with TRBJ1-1, with 7 bases aligning to TRBD1. The V gene end was trimmed by 7 bases and the J gene end by 0 bases; junction bases not matched to a gene: 5. The length of the CDR3 is 14 residues. The germline CDR1 and CDR2 sequences are SEHNR and FQNEAQ (reference sequence). CDR3 sequence (DNA): TGTGCCAGCACCCGACAGGGAATGAACACTGAAGCTTTCTTT. This translates into CASTRQGMNTEAFF.

The CDR3 bases are TGTGCCAGTAGACTACAGGGAAGCTCCTATAATTCACCCCTCCACTTT. Encoded protein: CASRLQGSSYNSPLHF. This chain links TRBV19 with TRBJ1-6, with TRBD1 as a possible D gene (6 bases). The ends were cut back, 6 bases at V and 0 bases at J, with 12 bases in the middle. Germline-derived CDR1 and CDR2 are LNHDA and SQIVND (reference sequence). The CDR3 has 16 amino acids.

The genes are TRBV11-2 and TRBJ2-1; 9 bases align to TRBD1. CDR3 length: 15 residues. Germline assignment: CDR1 SGHAT and CDR2 FQNNGV. The trim removed 5 bases at V and 5 bases at J, leaving 7 bases unmatched. The CDR3 DNA sequence: TGTGCCAGCAGCGCAGGACAGGGGATAAACAATGAGCAGTTCTTC. Protein sequence: CASSAGQGINNEQFF.

The chain carries TRBV7-6 and TRBJ1-5, with D unresolved. Germline V gene lookup returns CDR1 SGHVS and CDR2 FNYEAQ. Between the trimmed V and J ends, which lost 2 bases and 9 bases, there was a span of 8 bases. CDR3 length: 12 amino acids. The CDR3 is CASSLLILPQHF. For the CDR3, the DNA is TGTGCCAGCAGCTTACTTATACTGCCCCAGCATTTT.

The gene calls are TRBV10-1 and TRBJ2-7; a possible D gene is TRBD1 (5 bases). Germline V CDR1 and CDR2: WNHNN, SYGVQD (reference sequence). The length of the CDR3 is 14 residues. V was cut by 2 bases and J by 7 bases, with 15 bases left in between. The CDR3 is CASSEGTQVLEQYV. The CDR3 DNA follows: TGCGCCAGCAGTGAGGGAACACAGGTATTGGAGCAGTACGTC.

The chain employs TRBV1 and TRBJ2-7; the table names TRBD2, a call not compared with the DNA. TRBV1 is recorded as a pseudogene. The CDR3 covers 18 residues. The CDR3 nucleotides read TGCACCAGCAGCCAAGATCCTTATGATGGACTGCGCTCCTACGAGCAGTACTTC. This codes for CTSSQDPYDGLRSYEQYF.

In its sample, this clone was seen once. This sequence joins TRBV11-3 and TRBJ2-5, with D perhaps matching TRBD2 (7 bases). The CDR3 runs 14 residues. Germline-derived CDR1 and CDR2 are SGHNT and YENEEA. The V end was cut by 1 base, the J end by 5 bases, with 11 bases between. In nucleotides, the CDR3 is TGTGCCAGCAGCTTAGGTGGGGGGGCTGAGACCCAGTACTTC. Its protein is CASSLGGGAETQYF. Looking up the rest from reference TRBV11-3 and TRBJ2-5 gives the full variable domain: EAGVVQSPRYKIIEKKQPVAFWCNPISGHNTLYWYLQNLGQGPELLIRYENEEAVDDSQLPKDRFSAERLKGVDSTLKIQPAELGDSAVYLCASSLGGGAETQYFGPGTRLLVL.

This clone was counted ten times or more. The chain couples TRBV6-4 to TRBJ1-6, with 9 bases identical to TRBD1. J lost 7 bases, V lost 8 bases, and 9 bases had no gene match. The germline V gene has CDR1 MRHNA and CDR2 SNTAGT. There are 15 residues in the CDR3. The chain's CDR3 is CASSPGTGPNSPLHF. In DNA form, the CDR3 reads TGTGCCAGCTCCCCCGGGACAGGGCCCAATTCACCCCTCCACTTT.

This CDR3 reads CASSVGTSNTEAFF. The CDR3 coding sequence is TGTGCCAGCAGTGTTGGGACATCGAACACTGAAGCTTTCTTT. The genes are TRBV2 and TRBJ1-1; TRBD1 is a possible D gene (6 bases). Germline V lookup: CDR1 SNHLY, CDR2 FYNNEI. CDR3 length equals 14 residues. Trimming shortened V by 4 bases and J by 1 base, and 10 bases separated the two germline ends.

The CDR3 DNA reads TGTGCCAGCAGCTTAAACCCCAGGGATAATTCACCCCTCCACTTT. It yields the protein CASSLNPRDNSPLHF. The J gene is TRBJ1-6, the V gene TRBV7-9; a possible D gene is TRBD1 (5 bases). Trimming stripped 2 bases from V and 5 bases from J, with 10 bases between. Germline values: CDR1 SEHNR, CDR2 FQNEAQ (reference sequence). There are 15 residues in the CDR3.

The rearrangement uses TRBV27 and TRBJ1-5; D remains ambiguous. Germline CDR1 is MNHEY and CDR2 is SMNVEV (reference sequence). The V end was cut by 3 bases, the J end by 7 bases, with 13 bases between. The CDR3 has 14 residues. For the CDR3, the DNA is TGTGCCAGCAGTTTGTTTTCGGTTTCCCAGCCCCAGCATTTT. This codes for CASSLFSVSQPQHF.

The chain combines TRBV9 with TRBJ2-5; perhaps TRBD2 as D (6 bases). With 3 bases removed from V and 3 bases from J, the gap between germline ends came to 18 bases. Looked up from germline, CDR1 is SGDLS and CDR2 is YYNGEE. The length of the CDR3 is 16 residues. CDR3 DNA: TGTGCCAGCAGCGCTTTCACCGGGGGTCGGGAAGAGACCCAGTACTTC. Its protein product is CASSAFTGGREETQYF.

This clone appeared a single time. The chain carries TRBV28 and TRBJ2-1; tentatively, D is TRBD1 (6 bases). V lost 3 bases and J lost 15, with 18 bases in between. There are 13 residues in the CDR3. Looked up from germline, CDR1 is MDHEN and CDR2 is SYDVKM. CDR3 sequence reads: CASSLALQGSLFF. CDR3 nucleotide sequence: TGTGCCAGCAGTTTGGCGCTACAGGGAAGTCTGTTCTTC.

This chain joins TRBV28 and TRBJ1-2; TRBD1 agrees at 7 bases. The CDR3 is 15 residues long. Trimming cost V 5 bases and J 6 bases; bases outside gene matches: 12. CDR1 is MDHEN and CDR2 is SYDVKM in the germline V gene. CDR3: CASSTQTGRLNGYTF. The DNA for the CDR3 is TGTGCCAGCAGTACCCAGACAGGGCGGCTAAATGGCTACACCTTC.

This clone has just a few counts. J is TRBJ1-1 and V is TRBV6-5; 10 bases agree with TRBD1. The CDR3 length is 13 residues. Germline V gene data show CDR1 as MNHEY and CDR2 as SVGAGI. V was clipped by 6 bases and J by 6 bases; unmatched bases: 4. CDR3 protein: CASRQTGGSEAFF. DNA for the CDR3: TGTGCCAGCAGGCAGACAGGGGGCTCTGAAGCTTTCTTT.

This rearrangement joins TRBV28 to TRBJ2-7; D unclear. Germline V gene sequence: CDR1 MDHEN, CDR2 SYDVKM. This CDR3 is 12 amino acids long. The V end lost 4 bases, the J end lost 3 bases, and 7 bases lay between the germline ends. The CDR3 coding sequence is TGTGCCAGCAGTTCTTCAGACTACGAGCAGTACTTC. Protein sequence: CASSSSDYEQYF. Complete variable domain (other parts from reference TRBV28 and TRBJ2-7): DVKVTQSSRYLVKRTGEKVFLECVQDMDHENMFWYRQDPGLGLRLIYFSYDVKMKEKGDIPEGYSVSREKKERFSLILESASTNQTSMYLCASSSSDYEQYFGPGTRLTVT.

The chain carries TRBV13 and TRBJ2-5; 12 nucleotides match TRBD2. This CDR3 is 17 amino acids long. Germline values: CDR1 PRHDT, CDR2 FYEKMQ (reference sequence). The trim removed 4 bases at V and 9 bases at J, leaving 15 bases unmatched. CDR3 loop: CASSSAVTSGGRGAQYF. Here the CDR3 DNA reads TGTGCCAGCAGCTCCGCCGTGACTAGCGGGGGCCGAGGGGCCCAGTACTTC.

The chain employs TRBV6-4 and TRBJ1-1; D possibly corresponds to TRBD1 (5 bases). Between the trimmed V and J ends, which lost 4 bases and 1 base, there was a span of 7 bases. Germline V CDR1 and CDR2: MRHNA, SNTAGT. The CDR3 length is 13 residues. In DNA, the CDR3 is TGTGCCAGCAGTGCGCAGGGGAACACTGAAGCTTTCTTT. Protein sequence: CASSAQGNTEAFF.

The chain uses TRBV29-1 and TRBJ1-2, with a tentative D call TRBD1 (6 bases). Germline loops: CDR1 SQVTM, CDR2 ANQGSEA. This CDR3 is 13 amino acids long. Trimming cost V 3 bases and J 5 bases, with 13 bases left between them. CDR3 in amino acids: CSVDFRGSYGYTF. CDR3 sequence (DNA): TGCAGCGTTGATTTCAGGGGATCTTATGGCTACACCTTC.

This sequence joins TRBV9 and TRBJ1-1, with D hard to call. Per germline, CDR1 SGDLS and CDR2 YYNGEE. The germline V and J ends were trimmed by 2 bases and 4 bases, with 9 bases remaining between them. The length of the CDR3 is 13 residues. CDR3 region: CASSVREGTEAFF. The CDR3 DNA reads as TGTGCCAGCAGCGTTCGAGAGGGCACTGAAGCTTTCTTT.